A selection of T cell receptor beta chains follows, all from one sample in a study of post-analysis software for immune sequencing data. One entry per CDR3 protein, called by TCRdb with MiXCR from the PCR reads. The sample lists some 370,000 distinct CDR3 sequences, 30% to 45% occurring once. Sequencing was done on a sample of blood. The source is a girl aged 10 to 17 with multiple sclerosis. The CDR3 runs from the conserved cysteine through the conserved F or W. Each record gives: clone size, D gene, J gene, V gene, CDR3 protein, CDR3 DNA. The D gene is left open where the match is weak. Some rows mark clone size as missing; the rest say once, few, many or name a class of expanded clone.

clone_size: .; d_call: TRBD1; j_call: TRBJ1-4; v_call: TRBV12-3/TRBV12-4; cdr3_aa: CASSLAKSDRGRLDEKLFF; cdr3_nt: TGTGCCAGCAGTTTAGCCAAGTCGGACAGGGGGCGCCTGGATGAAAAACTGTTTTTT
clone_size: few; d_call: .; j_call: TRBJ2-3; v_call: TRBV4-2; cdr3_aa: CASSQALRGTDTQYF; cdr3_nt: TGTGCCAGCAGCCAAGCCCTTCGGGGCACAGATACGCAGTATTTT
clone_size: .; d_call: .; j_call: TRBJ1-1; v_call: TRBV10-3; cdr3_aa: CATKGGAVGEAFF; cdr3_nt: TGTGCCACCAAGGGAGGAGCAGTGGGTGAAGCTTTCTTT
clone_size: few; d_call: TRBD2; j_call: TRBJ2-5; v_call: TRBV10-3; cdr3_aa: CAIISLAGVQETQYF; cdr3_nt: TGTGCCATCATCTCCCTAGCGGGGGTCCAAGAGACCCAGTACTTC
clone_size: .; d_call: .; j_call: TRBJ1-5; v_call: TRBV6-5; cdr3_aa: CASSYSIGQPQHF; cdr3_nt: TGTGCCAGCAGTTACTCGATTGGTCAGCCCCAGCATTTT
clone_size: .; d_call: TRBD1; j_call: TRBJ2-1; v_call: TRBV20-1; cdr3_aa: CSAPRGGTGRNEQFF; cdr3_nt: TGCAGTGCTCCCCGAGGGGGGACAGGGAGGAATGAGCAGTTCTTC
clone_size: few; d_call: .; j_call: TRBJ2-7; v_call: TRBV3-1; cdr3_aa: CASSKQDRSGYEQYF; cdr3_nt: TGTGCCAGCAGCAAACAAGACCGATCTGGCTACGAGCAGTACTTC
clone_size: .; d_call: .; j_call: TRBJ1-5; v_call: TRBV4-2; cdr3_aa: CASNQGDQPQHF; cdr3_nt: TGTGCCAGCAACCAGGGAGATCAGCCCCAGCATTTT
clone_size: few; d_call: TRBD2; j_call: TRBJ2-7; v_call: TRBV6-5; cdr3_aa: CASSYSSSGGYEQYF; cdr3_nt: TGTGCCAGCAGTTACTCGTCTAGCGGGGGATACGAGCAGTACTTC
clone_size: .; d_call: .; j_call: TRBJ1-2; v_call: TRBV4-2; cdr3_aa: CASSQDWPDGVGYGYTF; cdr3_nt: TGTGCCAGCAGCCAAGATTGGCCAGACGGGGTAGGCTATGGCTACACCTTC
clone_size: .; d_call: .; j_call: TRBJ2-5; v_call: TRBV15; cdr3_aa: CATSSRGGETQYF; cdr3_nt: TGTGCCACCAGCAGTCGTGGGGGAGAGACCCAGTACTTC
clone_size: .; d_call: .; j_call: TRBJ2-7; v_call: TRBV28; cdr3_aa: CASSQTQGSYEQYF; cdr3_nt: TGTGCCAGCAGTCAAACACAGGGCTCCTACGAGCAGTACTTC
clone_size: .; d_call: TRBD2; j_call: TRBJ2-1; v_call: TRBV7-9; cdr3_aa: CASSFRGRDEQFF; cdr3_nt: TGTGCCAGCAGCTTCAGAGGGAGGGATGAGCAGTTCTTC
clone_size: .; d_call: .; j_call: TRBJ1-5; v_call: TRBV6-2/TRBV6-3; cdr3_aa: CASSYGGLNQPQHF; cdr3_nt: TGTGCCAGCAGTTACGGGGGTCTCAATCAGCCCCAGCATTTT
clone_size: once; d_call: TRBD2; j_call: TRBJ2-1; v_call: TRBV2; cdr3_aa: CATRGRSGGSHNEQFF; cdr3_nt: TGTGCCACCCGGGGAAGGAGCGGGGGGTCGCACAATGAGCAGTTCTTC
clone_size: .; d_call: .; j_call: TRBJ2-5; v_call: TRBV6-2/TRBV6-3; cdr3_aa: CASSPRLVAGETQYF; cdr3_nt: TGTGCCAGCAGTCCTCGACTTGTCGCGGGAGAGACCCAGTACTTC
clone_size: .; d_call: .; j_call: TRBJ1-1; v_call: TRBV7-6; cdr3_aa: CASSLLTVNTEAFF; cdr3_nt: TGTGCCAGCAGCTTACTGACAGTAAACACTGAAGCTTTCTTT
clone_size: few; d_call: .; j_call: TRBJ2-3; v_call: TRBV20-1; cdr3_aa: CSGRTADTQYF; cdr3_nt: TGCAGCGGAAGGACGGCGGATACGCAGTATTTT
clone_size: .; d_call: .; j_call: TRBJ2-7; v_call: TRBV6-2/TRBV6-3; cdr3_aa: CASSYSPTYEQYF; cdr3_nt: TGTGCCAGCAGTTACTCGCCGACCTACGAGCAGTACTTC
clone_size: .; d_call: TRBD2; j_call: TRBJ2-1; v_call: TRBV12-3/TRBV12-4; cdr3_aa: CASSRAGTSVYNEQFF; cdr3_nt: TGTGCCAGCAGTAGAGCCGGGACTAGCGTCTACAATGAGCAGTTCTTC
clone_size: few; d_call: .; j_call: TRBJ1-2; v_call: TRBV5-1; cdr3_aa: CASSLDAGGYTF; cdr3_nt: TGCGCCAGCAGCCTTGACGCGGGCGGCTACACCTTC
clone_size: .; d_call: TRBD2; j_call: TRBJ2-3; v_call: TRBV12-3/TRBV12-4; cdr3_aa: CASSYEPGLGRADTQYF; cdr3_nt: TGTGCCAGCAGTTACGAGCCGGGACTAGGGAGGGCGGATACGCAGTATTTT
clone_size: .; d_call: .; j_call: TRBJ1-5; v_call: TRBV12-3/TRBV12-4; cdr3_aa: CASSLGGGLLNQPQHF; cdr3_nt: TGTGCCAGCAGTTTGGGCGGAGGTCTTCTTAATCAGCCCCAGCATTTT
clone_size: few; d_call: TRBD2; j_call: TRBJ2-5; v_call: TRBV20-1; cdr3_aa: CSARVGVIREVQETQYF; cdr3_nt: TGCAGTGCTAGAGTAGGGGTTATTCGGGAGGTGCAAGAGACCCAGTACTTC
clone_size: .; d_call: TRBD2; j_call: TRBJ2-1; v_call: TRBV12-3/TRBV12-4; cdr3_aa: CASSSGLAGWEQFF; cdr3_nt: TGTGCCAGCAGTTCGGGACTAGCGGGTTGGGAGCAGTTCTTC
clone_size: .; d_call: .; j_call: TRBJ1-2; v_call: TRBV20-1; cdr3_aa: CSARGSAPRLYGYTF; cdr3_nt: TGCAGTGCTAGAGGGTCTGCTCCCCGACTCTATGGCTACACCTTC
clone_size: .; d_call: .; j_call: TRBJ2-5; v_call: TRBV14; cdr3_aa: CASSPTMGGWQETQYF; cdr3_nt: TGTGCCAGCAGCCCCACGATGGGCGGGTGGCAAGAGACCCAGTACTTC
clone_size: .; d_call: TRBD1; j_call: TRBJ2-1; v_call: TRBV7-6; cdr3_aa: CASSPPGQVVYNEQFF; cdr3_nt: TGTGCCAGCAGCCCACCGGGACAGGTGGTTTACAATGAGCAGTTCTTC
clone_size: .; d_call: .; j_call: TRBJ1-5; v_call: TRBV6-6; cdr3_aa: CASSYVGLRGNQPQHF; cdr3_nt: TGTGCCAGCAGTTACGTCGGGTTGAGAGGCAATCAGCCCCAGCATTTT
clone_size: .; d_call: .; j_call: TRBJ1-2; v_call: TRBV12-3/TRBV12-4; cdr3_aa: CASSPLRGAGGYTF; cdr3_nt: TGTGCCAGCAGTCCTCTACGGGGTGCGGGTGGCTACACCTTC
clone_size: .; d_call: TRBD1; j_call: TRBJ2-5; v_call: TRBV4-2; cdr3_aa: CASSQDGVGTGRQETQYF; cdr3_nt: TGTGCCAGCAGCCAAGATGGGGTTGGGACAGGGAGGCAAGAGACCCAGTACTTC
clone_size: few; d_call: TRBD1; j_call: TRBJ1-2; v_call: TRBV7-9; cdr3_aa: CASSQGGQGDGYTF; cdr3_nt: TGTGCCAGCAGCCAAGGTGGACAGGGCGATGGCTACACCTTC
clone_size: few; d_call: .; j_call: TRBJ2-2; v_call: TRBV11-2; cdr3_aa: CASSNTGHRELFF; cdr3_nt: TGTGCCAGCAGCAATACCGGCCACCGGGAGCTGTTTTTT
clone_size: .; d_call: .; j_call: TRBJ1-3; v_call: TRBV12-3/TRBV12-4; cdr3_aa: CASSLVRGLGNTIYF; cdr3_nt: TGTGCCAGCAGTTTAGTACGGGGGCTTGGAAACACCATATATTTT
clone_size: few; d_call: .; j_call: TRBJ2-1; v_call: TRBV6-5; cdr3_aa: CASSYRESYNEQFF; cdr3_nt: TGTGCCAGCAGTTACCGTGAGAGCTACAATGAGCAGTTCTTC
clone_size: .; d_call: TRBD1; j_call: TRBJ1-1; v_call: TRBV6-1; cdr3_aa: CASSEAGTGNTEAFF; cdr3_nt: TGTGCCAGCAGTGAAGCCGGGACAGGGAACACTGAAGCTTTCTTT
clone_size: .; d_call: .; j_call: TRBJ2-7; v_call: TRBV7-2; cdr3_aa: CASSLAPSSSSYEQYF; cdr3_nt: TGTGCCAGCAGCTTAGCACCTAGTTCCAGCTCCTACGAGCAGTACTTC
clone_size: few; d_call: .; j_call: TRBJ1-4; v_call: TRBV20-1; cdr3_aa: CSARTNEKLFF; cdr3_nt: TGCAGTGCTAGAACTAATGAAAAACTGTTTTTT
clone_size: .; d_call: TRBD1; j_call: TRBJ1-1; v_call: TRBV6-5; cdr3_aa: CASSYQTGGAGQAFF; cdr3_nt: TGTGCCAGCAGTTACCAGACAGGGGGCGCGGGTCAAGCTTTCTTT
clone_size: few; d_call: TRBD1; j_call: TRBJ1-6; v_call: TRBV12-3/TRBV12-4; cdr3_aa: CASSSQMGTAYNSPLHF; cdr3_nt: TGTGCCAGCAGTTCCCAGATGGGGACAGCTTATAATTCACCCCTCCACTTT
clone_size: many; d_call: .; j_call: TRBJ2-7; v_call: TRBV5-1; cdr3_aa: CASSLGAGTLYEQYF; cdr3_nt: TGCGCCAGCAGCTTAGGAGCAGGGACCCTCTACGAGCAGTACTTC
clone_size: .; d_call: .; j_call: TRBJ2-4; v_call: TRBV19; cdr3_aa: CASSIVWNRDINIQYF; cdr3_nt: TGTGCCAGTAGTATAGTATGGAACAGGGACATAAACATTCAGTACTTC
clone_size: .; d_call: .; j_call: TRBJ2-5; v_call: TRBV11-3; cdr3_aa: CASSPTGLEGEQYF; cdr3_nt: TGTGCCAGCAGCCCGACAGGTTTGGAAGGGGAGCAGTACTTC
clone_size: .; d_call: TRBD1; j_call: TRBJ1-5; v_call: TRBV28; cdr3_aa: CASRYTGAQSQPQHF; cdr3_nt: TGTGCCAGCAGGTATACAGGGGCCCAAAGCCAGCCCCAGCATTTT
clone_size: few; d_call: TRBD2; j_call: TRBJ2-5; v_call: TRBV3-1; cdr3_aa: CASSQDPAGAQETQYF; cdr3_nt: TGTGCCAGCAGCCAAGATCCAGCGGGGGCCCAAGAGACCCAGTACTTC
clone_size: few; d_call: .; j_call: TRBJ1-3; v_call: TRBV29-1; cdr3_aa: CSVQGSSGNTIYF; cdr3_nt: TGCAGCGTTCAGGGAAGCTCTGGAAACACCATATATTTT
clone_size: few; d_call: .; j_call: TRBJ2-3; v_call: TRBV7-9; cdr3_aa: CASSVTRTSTDTRYF; cdr3_nt: TGTGCCAGCAGCGTGACTCGTACTAGCACAGATACGCGGTATTTT
clone_size: .; d_call: TRBD2; j_call: TRBJ2-5; v_call: TRBV12-3/TRBV12-4; cdr3_aa: CASSPREGLAMVTQYF; cdr3_nt: TGTGCCAGCAGCCCACGGGAGGGACTAGCAATGGTGACCCAGTACTTC